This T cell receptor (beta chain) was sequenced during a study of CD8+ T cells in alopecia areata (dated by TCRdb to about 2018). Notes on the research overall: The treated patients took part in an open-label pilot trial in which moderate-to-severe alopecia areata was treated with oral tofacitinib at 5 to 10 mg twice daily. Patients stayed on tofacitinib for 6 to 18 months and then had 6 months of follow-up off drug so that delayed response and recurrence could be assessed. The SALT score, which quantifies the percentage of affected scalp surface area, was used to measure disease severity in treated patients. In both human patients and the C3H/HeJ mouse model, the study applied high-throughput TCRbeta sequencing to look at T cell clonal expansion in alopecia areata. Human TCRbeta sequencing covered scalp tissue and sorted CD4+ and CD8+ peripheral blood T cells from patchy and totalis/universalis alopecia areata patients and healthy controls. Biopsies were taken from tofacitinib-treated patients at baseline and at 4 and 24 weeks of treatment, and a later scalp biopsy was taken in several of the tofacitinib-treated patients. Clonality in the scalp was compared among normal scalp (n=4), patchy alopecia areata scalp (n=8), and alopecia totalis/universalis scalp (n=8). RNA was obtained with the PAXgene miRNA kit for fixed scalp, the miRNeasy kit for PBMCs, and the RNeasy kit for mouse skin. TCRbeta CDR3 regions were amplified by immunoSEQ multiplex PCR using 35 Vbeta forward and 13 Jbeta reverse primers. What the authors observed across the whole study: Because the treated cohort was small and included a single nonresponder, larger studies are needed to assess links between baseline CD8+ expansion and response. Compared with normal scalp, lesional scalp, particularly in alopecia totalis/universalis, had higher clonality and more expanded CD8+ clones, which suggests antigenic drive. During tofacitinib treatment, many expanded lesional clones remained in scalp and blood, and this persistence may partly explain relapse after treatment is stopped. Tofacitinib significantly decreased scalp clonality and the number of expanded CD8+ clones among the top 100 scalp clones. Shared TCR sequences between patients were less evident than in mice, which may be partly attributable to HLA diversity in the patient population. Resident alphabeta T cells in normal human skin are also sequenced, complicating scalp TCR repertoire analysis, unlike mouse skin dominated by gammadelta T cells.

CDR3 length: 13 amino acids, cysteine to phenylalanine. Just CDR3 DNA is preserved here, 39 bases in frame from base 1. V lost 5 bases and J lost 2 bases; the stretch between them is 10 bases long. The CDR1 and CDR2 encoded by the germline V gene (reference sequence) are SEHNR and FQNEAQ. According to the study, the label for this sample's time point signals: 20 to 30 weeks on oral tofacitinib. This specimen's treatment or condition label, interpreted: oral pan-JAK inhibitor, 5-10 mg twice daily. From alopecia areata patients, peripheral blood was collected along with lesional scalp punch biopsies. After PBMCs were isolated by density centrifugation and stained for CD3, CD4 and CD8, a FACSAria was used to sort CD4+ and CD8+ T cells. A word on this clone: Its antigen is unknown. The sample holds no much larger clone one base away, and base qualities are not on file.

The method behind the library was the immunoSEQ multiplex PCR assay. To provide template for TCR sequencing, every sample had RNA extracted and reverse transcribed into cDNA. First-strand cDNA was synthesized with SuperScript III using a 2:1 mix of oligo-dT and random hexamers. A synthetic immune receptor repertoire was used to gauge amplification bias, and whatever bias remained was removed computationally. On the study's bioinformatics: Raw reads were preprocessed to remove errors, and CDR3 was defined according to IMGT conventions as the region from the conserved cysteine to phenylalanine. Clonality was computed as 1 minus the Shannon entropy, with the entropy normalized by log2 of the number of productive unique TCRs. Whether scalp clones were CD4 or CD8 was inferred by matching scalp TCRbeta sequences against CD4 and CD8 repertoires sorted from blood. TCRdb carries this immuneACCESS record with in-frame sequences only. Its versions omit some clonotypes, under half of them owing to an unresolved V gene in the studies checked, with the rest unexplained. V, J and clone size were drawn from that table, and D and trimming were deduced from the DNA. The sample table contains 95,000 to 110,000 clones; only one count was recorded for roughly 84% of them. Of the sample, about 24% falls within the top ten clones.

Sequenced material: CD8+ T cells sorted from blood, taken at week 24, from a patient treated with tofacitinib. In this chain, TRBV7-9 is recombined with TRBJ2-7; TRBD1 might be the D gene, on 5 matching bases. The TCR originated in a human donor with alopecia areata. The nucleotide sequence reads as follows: TGTGCCAGCAGCCGGACACCCCCCTACGAGCAGTACTTC. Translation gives CASSRTPPYEQYF.